The rows below give T cell receptor beta chains drawn from one sample of a study of PD-L1 blockade in urothelial cancer. Clones were read by immunoSEQ multiplex PCR, and TCRdb kept only the in-frame ones, dropping some. The sample has about 48,000 clones; around 80% are singletons. The sample was PBMCs, taken around atezolizumab (anti-PD-L1) treatment. The origin of the receptors is a man between 65 and 85 years old with urothelial cancer. The CDR3 runs from the conserved cysteine through the conserved F or W. A D gene is named only where the DNA matches it firmly. Not all rows give a size; the values are once, few, many and, for expanded clones, a class.

j_call v_call d_call clone_size cdr3_nt cdr3_aa
TRBJ1-4 TRBV14 TRBD1 medium-sized TGTGCCAGCAGCCACCTTCCCGGGACAGGAGGTGGAGTTGAAAAACTGTTTTTT CASSHLPGTGGGVEKLFF
TRBJ2-7 TRBV28 TRBD2 NA TGTGCCAGCAGTTTAGTGGTGGCGAGGGGACTAGCGGGGATCTCCTACGAGCAGTACTTC CASSLVVARGLAGISYEQYF
TRBJ2-7 TRBV18 NA NA TGTGCCAGCTCACCGGATCTAGCGACCTACGAGCAGTACTTC CASSPDLATYEQYF
TRBJ1-2 TRBV2 TRBD1 NA TGTGCCAGCAGCGACAGGGGTAACTATGGCTACACCTTC CASSDRGNYGYTF
TRBJ2-7 TRBV7-9 NA NA TGTGCCAGCAGCTTACCGTGGCAGGCGAATTCCTACGAGCAGTACTTC CASSLPWQANSYEQYF
TRBJ2-7 TRBV19 TRBD1 NA TGTGCCAGTAGCCCCACAGGGGCCAACGAGCAGTACTTC CASSPTGANEQYF
TRBJ2-1 TRBV27 TRBD2 NA TGTGCCAGCAGTTTATTTAGCGGGAGAAGCAATGAGCAGTTCTTC CASSLFSGRSNEQFF
TRBJ1-2 TRBV9 NA NA TGTGCCAGCAGCCCTCAGGGCTTCTCCCTTTATGGCTACACCTTC CASSPQGFSLYGYTF
TRBJ1-5 TRBV6-1 NA NA TGTGCCAGCAGACTCGAACCACTCAGCAATCAGCCCCAGCATTTT CASRLEPLSNQPQHF
TRBJ2-7 TRBV4-1 TRBD2 NA TGCGCCAGCAGCCACCTTAGCGGGAGACTATACGAGCAGTACTTC CASSHLSGRLYEQYF
TRBJ2-6 TRBV28 NA NA TGTGCCACCTTTTACTCTGGGGCCAACGTCCTGACTTTC CATFYSGANVLTF
TRBJ2-7 TRBV10-3 TRBD1 NA TGTGCCATCAGTAAAATTAACAGGGGGTGGTACGAGCAGTACTTC CAISKINRGWYEQYF
TRBJ2-1 TRBV19 NA once TGTGCCAGTTCTCGTCGTCAGGGCTACAATGAGCAGTTCTTC CASSRRQGYNEQFF
TRBJ1-4 TRBV27 NA NA TGTGCCAGCGGTGACACAGGGCAAGGGAATGAAAAACTGTTTTTT CASGDTGQGNEKLFF
TRBJ2-7 TRBV4-1 TRBD2 NA TGCGCCAGCAGCCGAAAGGTTCTAGCGGGAGAGAGCTCCTACGAGCAGTACTTC CASSRKVLAGESSYEQYF
TRBJ2-7 TRBV5-1 TRBD1 NA TGCGCCAGCAGCTTGGGGGACAGGGTCGGCGAGCAGTACTTC CASSLGDRVGEQYF
TRBJ1-2 TRBV15 TRBD1 NA TGTGCCACCAGCAGAGCAGACAGGGTCTATGGCTACACCTTC CATSRADRVYGYTF
TRBJ2-3 TRBV2 TRBD1 NA TGTGCCAGCAGCCTACAGGGGGCGGCAGATACGCAGTATTTT CASSLQGAADTQYF
TRBJ1-5 TRBV7-2 NA NA TGTGCCAGCAGCTTAGACCTGGGGAGAAATCAGCCCCAGCATTTT CASSLDLGRNQPQHF
TRBJ2-5 TRBV7-9 TRBD2 NA TGTGCCAGTACTCAAAGAAGGGGTAGCGGGGACCGCCAGGAGACCCAGTACTTC CASTQRRGSGDRQETQYF
TRBJ2-6 TRBV7-6 NA NA TGTGCCAGCGGAAATCCGGGGGCTGGGGCCAACGTCCTGACTTTC CASGNPGAGANVLTF
TRBJ1-5 TRBV27 NA NA TGTGCCAGCAGCACCCTTTCAACCCTAAGCCAGCCCCAGCATTTT CASSTLSTLSQPQHF
TRBJ1-1 TRBV28 TRBD1 NA TGTGCCAGCAGTTTAGGGACAGGGGCCGGTAAATTCTTT CASSLGTGAGKFF